This T cell receptor (beta chain) is drawn from a study of neurological immune-mediated disorders (dated by TCRdb to between 2019 and 2020). Study-level background: Among the approximately 34 multiple sclerosis patients, relapsing-remitting MS accounted for approximately 31 and secondary progressive MS accounted for 3. Longitudinal samples, technical triplicates and paired sorted CD4+ and CD8+ T-cell subsets, alongside PBMC samples, were included among the approximately 98 TCR-beta libraries. The study compared peripheral blood TCR-beta repertoires of HTLV-I-associated myelopathy (HAM/TSP) patients, multiple sclerosis patients and healthy controls using UMI-based sequencing. Of the 68 subjects in the cohort, around 15 were HAM/TSP patients, some 34 were multiple sclerosis patients, and approximately 20 were healthy controls.

Unsorted PBMC libraries were generated from 2 million PBMCs stored in RNAlater at -80 °C until RNA extraction. The multiple sclerosis patients were enrolled in a US clinical protocol that evaluated disease progression with magnetic resonance imaging. Peripheral blood underwent Ficoll-Hypaque density gradient centrifugation to isolate PBMCs, which were then cryopreserved in liquid nitrogen. The sample holds many counts of this clonotype. Its antigen remains unidentified. No much larger clone exists at a distance of one base, and base qualities are not known. CDR3 length: 15 amino acids, cysteine to phenylalanine. The CDR3 DNA has 45 bases and is translated from base 1. CDR1 and CDR2 (SEHNR, FQNEAQ) derive from the germline V gene (reference sequence). A distance of 10 bases separates the germline ends of V and J, which lose 1 base and 1 base respectively. Points the paper makes about the study in general: The MS cluster showed no association with clinical or MRI features, and the authors stated that larger cohorts are needed. Phylogenetic analysis grouped repertoires from 18 of 34 MS patients into a cluster of related CDR3 sequences, suggesting a possible repertoire-level signature. Across subjects, expanded clones never shared an identical CDR3 amino acid sequence, which suggests that the TCR-beta repertoires in every group were private. TCR clonal expansion was highest in HAM/TSP patients and lowest in MS patients, with MS patients falling below even healthy controls.

cDNA synthesis used template-switch 5'RACE with a primer carrying a 10-nucleotide random unique molecular identifier tagging each TCR transcript. Every sequencing run covered 15-18 subjects and yielded more than 200 million TCR-beta sequences. The RNeasy kit was used for extraction of total RNA. The KAPA Real-time Library Amplification kit was used to amplify TCR-beta VDJ regions with primers targeting the TCR constant region and the 5'RACE anchor. Sample indexes and Illumina adaptors were added in a first PCR, after which library yield was increased in a second PCR. After Ampure bead purification, the TCR product of roughly 650 bp was size-selected on a 2% E-gel SizeSelection system. Before pooling, libraries had their quality checked on a Bioanalyzer, their concentration measured with Qubit, and their quantity determined with the Kapa Library Quantification kit. An Illumina HiSeq 2500 sequenced the libraries paired-end 2 x 150 bp. To increase sequence diversity, roughly 23-30% phiX was spiked into each library pool. Under the source paper's analysis protocol: Quality-filtered reads were processed with the UMI-based MiGEC pipeline, and over 90% of raw TCR sequences were removed by the MiGEC pipeline during error correction. IMGT germline references were used for alignment of VDJ genes, and clonotypes were defined by a unique CDR3 amino acid sequence together with V-J genes. VDJtools evaluated clonal expansion, Shannon diversity and CDR3 relatedness (CalcPairwiseDistances, ClusterSamples); CLCbio workbench built phylogenetic trees. Clones with at least 8 unique UMIs were defined as expanded, with this threshold being based on coefficient-of-variation modelling across technical triplicates. TCRdb took the public reads, trimmed them with fastp at Q25, ran MiXCR for clone calling and kept in-frame beta chains. All rows with the same CDR3 protein become a single entry with the most common DNA and genes. TCRdb, not the authors, supplied the V and J calls. This sample comprises 85,000 to 100,000 distinct CDR3 sequences, roughly 3.5% of them detected only once. The ten biggest clones cover around 6% of the sample.

This receptor was taken from a woman aged 18 to 35 with multiple sclerosis. The specimen was PBMCs. The sequence joins TRBV7-9 to TRBJ1-1, with the identity of the D gene unclear. Here the CDR3 is given as CASSLGESRNTEAFF. Here is the DNA: TGTGCCAGCAGCTTAGGAGAGTCTAGGAACACTGAAGCTTTCTTT.